The 22 T cell receptor beta chains reported below all come from one sample, sequenced in a study of blood T cell repertoires in COVID-19. Assay used: immunoSEQ multiplex PCR; TCRdb lists only in-frame clones, some missing. Among 130,000 to 150,000 clones listed, around nine tenths were seen once. The sample taken for sequencing was peripheral blood. Receptor source: a woman in her 50s with active or convalescent COVID-19.

The rearrangement joins TRBV30 to TRBJ2-1; 10 bases are a match to TRBD2. Germline CDR1 is GTSNPN and CDR2 is SVGIG (reference sequence). This CDR3 contains 14 residues. V gave up 0 bases and J gave up 9 bases; unmatched junction bases: 5. The CDR3, as DNA: TGTGCCTGGAGTGTACTCGTAGCGGGGGGTGAGCAGTTCTTC. Its protein product is CAWSVLVAGGEQFF.

This clone has a handful of counts. The V gene is TRBV18, the J gene TRBJ2-7; 8 bases align to TRBD2. V shed 0 bases, J shed 7 bases, and the junction held 8 bases outside the gene matches. The CDR3 extends over 15 amino acids. Germline V gene sequence: CDR1 KGHSH, CDR2 LQKENI. CDR3 sequence: CASSPPAGAGGEQYF. CDR3 nucleotide sequence: TGTGCCAGCTCACCACCAGCGGGGGCGGGAGGTGAGCAGTACTTC.

The rearrangement uses TRBV2 and TRBJ1-1; possible D gene TRBD1, 5 bases. The CDR3 length is 15 residues. Trimming shortened V by 8 bases and J by 3 bases, and 19 bases separated the two germline ends. Per the germline V gene, CDR1 is SNHLY and CDR2 is FYNNEI. CDR3 coding DNA: TGTGCCAGCCTCCTACCCCCCCCGGGGGACACTGAAGCTTTCTTT. It specifies CASLLPPPGDTEAFF.

This clone was recorded only once. The chain couples TRBV29-1 to TRBJ2-7; TRBD2 aligns across 15 bases. Unmatched junction bases numbered 8, after V lost 5 bases and J lost 0 bases. The germline V gene has CDR1 SQVTM and CDR2 ANQGSEA. There are 17 residues in the CDR3. CDR3 nucleotide sequence: TGCAGCGTTTTGGGACTAGCGGGGGGACAGGGCTCCTACGAGCAGTACTTC. Protein: CSVLGLAGGQGSYEQYF.

The V gene is TRBV5-1, the J gene TRBJ2-3; 9 positions agree with TRBD2. Trimming cost V 4 bases and J 5 bases; bases outside gene matches: 8. The CDR3 consists of 15 residues. From germline, CDR1 is SGHRS and CDR2 YFSETQ. The CDR3 DNA follows: TGCGCCAGCAGCGCCTTAGCGGGAGTGAAAGATACGCAGTATTTT. It translates to CASSALAGVKDTQYF.

This clone was detected once. V usage is TRBV11-2 and J usage is TRBJ1-1, with TRBD1 as a possible D gene (5 bases). Germline values: CDR1 SGHAT, CDR2 FQNNGV. There are 14 residues in the CDR3. V lost 0 bases, J lost 5 bases, and 10 bases lay in between. CDR3 DNA: TGTGCCAGCAGCTTAGAGTACAGGTATACTGAAGCTTTCTTT. This sequence encodes CASSLEYRYTEAFF.

The CDR3 is CASSKKGQGSSYEQYF. The CDR3, as DNA: TGTGCCAGCAGCAAAAAAGGACAGGGAAGCTCCTACGAGCAGTACTTC. V is TRBV7-2 and J is TRBJ2-7; 8 bases are shared with TRBD1. CDR1 and CDR2 (germline): SGHTA, FQGNSA. The CDR3 totals 16 residues. V lost 5 bases, J lost 0 bases, and 9 bases stayed unmatched.

The chain combines TRBV18 with TRBJ1-1, with unresolved D. This CDR3 spans 14 amino acids. V lost 5 bases to trimming and J lost 0 bases, with 10 bases between them. Germline V gives CDR1 KGHSH, CDR2 LQKENI. CDR3 nucleotides: TGTGCCAGCTCATTGGACGGGATGAACACTGAAGCTTTCTTT. This codes for CASSLDGMNTEAFF.

The chain recombines TRBV7-9 with TRBJ1-1; 12 bases map to TRBD1. Germline V gives CDR1 SEHNR, CDR2 FQNEAQ (reference sequence). Germline trimming cut 5 bases from V and 0 bases from J; bases unmatched to any gene: 4. This CDR3 has 16 residues. The CDR3 is CASSGGQGAMNTEAFF. As DNA, the CDR3 is TGTGCCAGCAGCGGGGGACAGGGGGCCATGAACACTGAAGCTTTCTTT.

The CDR3 region is CASSYEGREQYF. The CDR3 DNA sequence: TGTGCCAGCAGTTACGAAGGGAGAGAGCAGTACTTC. The chain is built from TRBV6-6 and TRBJ2-7; possibly TRBD2 for D (5 bases). Per germline, CDR1 MNHNY and CDR2 SVGAGI (reference sequence). V was shortened by 2 bases and J by 7 bases, with 9 bases between the two germline ends. The CDR3 consists of 12 residues.

Only one count was recorded for this clone. This chain connects TRBV2 to TRBJ2-5; 9 bases line up with TRBD1. V lost 8 bases and J lost 5; bases outside the gene matches: 9. Germline values: CDR1 SNHLY, CDR2 FYNNEI. The CDR3 covers 14 residues. CDR3 sequence reads: CASGSDRGGETQYF. CDR3 nucleotides: TGTGCCAGCGGATCGGACAGGGGAGGCGAGACCCAGTACTTC.

CDR3: CASSQGRTSGRNTGELFF. The CDR3 region has the DNA TGTGCCAGCAGCCAGGGTAGGACTAGCGGGAGGAACACCGGGGAGCTGTTTTTT. V gene TRBV7-2 combines with J gene TRBJ2-2; 13 bases align to TRBD2. Germline CDR1 and CDR2: SGHTA and FQGNSA. V was pared by 5 bases and J by 1 base, with 7 bases of the junction left unmatched. The CDR3 covers 18 residues. The variable domain in full, with the rest retrieved from reference TRBV7-2 and TRBJ2-2, is GAGVSQSPSNKVTEKGKDVELRCDPISGHTALYWYRQSLGQGLEFLIYFQGNSAPDKSGLPSDRFSAERTGGSVSTLTIQRTQQEDSAVYLCASSQGRTSGRNTGELFFGEGSRLTVL.

The V call is TRBV15, the J call TRBJ1-1; D is ambiguous. CDR1 and CDR2 from the germline V gene are LNHNV and YYDKDF (reference sequence). The CDR3 is 14 residues long. V lost 2 bases and J lost 3, with 10 bases in between. CDR3 sequence reads: CATSRHSSYTEAFF. In DNA form, the CDR3 reads TGTGCCACCAGCAGACACAGCTCCTACACTGAAGCTTTCTTT.

This CDR3 reads CASSQDPALRDRAQETQYF. In DNA, the CDR3 is TGCGCCAGCAGCCAAGATCCGGCTCTGAGAGACAGGGCACAAGAGACCCAGTACTTC. The rearrangement joins TRBV4-1 to TRBJ2-5; TRBD1 matches 7 bases. This CDR3 comprises 19 residues. Germline CDR1 MGHRA, CDR2 YSYEKL. J lost 2 bases, V lost 0 bases, and 15 bases had no gene match.

The chain employs TRBV6-5 and TRBJ2-3; D may be TRBD2 (5 bases). Germline CDR1 is MNHEY and CDR2 is SVGAGI. Trimming removed 8 bases from V and 2 bases from J, with 8 bases in between. This CDR3 is built from 12 residues. The CDR3 DNA reads TGTGCCAGCGGAGGATTCACAGATACGCAGTATTTT. It encodes CASGGFTDTQYF.

This rearrangement joins TRBV10-2 to TRBJ2-3, with 10 bases identical to TRBD2. Germline CDR1 WSHSY, CDR2 SAAADI. Unmatched junction bases numbered 1, after V lost 3 bases and J lost 4 bases. This CDR3 comprises 14 residues. The CDR3 sequence is CASSDGLAADTQYF. For the CDR3, the DNA is TGCGCCAGCAGTGACGGACTAGCGGCAGATACGCAGTATTTT.

The sample holds a few counts of this clone. The CDR3 nucleotides are TGTGCCAGCAGCCCGGGACAGGGATACACAGATACGCAGTATTTT. Protein: CASSPGQGYTDTQYF. V gene TRBV11-3 combines with J gene TRBJ2-3; TRBD1 matches at 9 bases. The CDR3 is 15 amino acids. J was trimmed by 2 bases and V by 5 bases; bases with no gene match: 5. The germline V gene encodes CDR1 SGHNT and CDR2 YENEEA.

The chain uses TRBV6-5 and TRBJ1-1; D is perhaps TRBD1 (6 bases). The CDR3 covers 15 residues. Germline V lookup: CDR1 MNHEY, CDR2 SVGAGI. The V end lost 0 bases, the J end lost 2 bases, and 10 bases lay between the germline ends. In DNA, the CDR3 is TGTGCCAGCAGTTACTCGCCAGGGGCCAACACTGAAGCTTTCTTT. Encoded protein: CASSYSPGANTEAFF.

This chain joins TRBV28 and TRBJ2-7, with a weak D call TRBD2 (6 bases). Per germline, CDR1 MDHEN and CDR2 SYDVKM. The V gene lost 8 bases and the J gene lost 6 bases, with 14 bases spanning the gap. This CDR3 comprises 12 residues. CDR3 coding DNA: TGTGCCAGCGAAACTACAGCGGGCGAGCAGTACTTC. Amino acids: CASETTAGEQYF.

This chain connects TRBV7-9 to TRBJ2-1; no reliable D call. The CDR3 runs 12 residues. With 0 bases removed from V and 10 bases from J, the gap between germline ends came to 7 bases. CDR1 and CDR2 (germline): SEHNR, FQNEAQ (reference sequence). The CDR3 DNA reads as TGTGCCAGCAGCTTAGCGGCCTGGGAGCAGTTCTTC. This translates into CASSLAAWEQFF.

V is TRBV5-4 and J is TRBJ2-7; 9 bases match TRBD1. Germline V gene data show CDR1 as SGHNT and CDR2 as YYREEE (reference sequence). CDR3 length: 15 residues. V lost 4 bases to trimming and J lost 3 bases; unmatched junction nucleotides: 8. The CDR3 DNA reads as TGTGCCAGCAGCACCCGGACAGGGGAGTTCTACGAGCAGTACTTC. This codes for CASSTRTGEFYEQYF.

The rearrangement joins TRBV7-2 to TRBJ2-7, with TRBD1 identical over 8 bases. Germline values: CDR1 SGHTA, CDR2 FQGNSA. V gave up 5 bases and J gave up 2 bases; unmatched junction bases: 8. This CDR3 is built from 15 residues. The CDR3 coding sequence is TGTGCCAGCAGCACCGGCCTGACAGGGGCCTACGAGCAGTACTTC. Translating gives CASSTGLTGAYEQYF.